This T cell receptor beta chain comes out of a study of T cells in Graves' hyperthyroidism and ophthalmopathy. Study information: Once the initial diagnosis was made, peripheral blood was obtained before any treatment.

CDR1 LNHDA and CDR2 SQIVND come from the germline V gene (reference sequence). The V end was cut by 8 bases, the J end by 4 bases, with 9 bases between. This CDR3 comprises 11 residues. It was RNA transcripts that yielded the amplified TCR beta CDR3 regions. HTBI primers were employed in a first-round RT-PCR of the TCR CDR3. TCRdb passed the multiplex PCR reads through MiXCR, listing each CDR3 protein once. This sample has about 300,000 distinct CDR3 sequences, with approximately 26% found just once. This clonotype has at least ten counts. The clonotype was recovered from a man in his forties with Graves' hyperthyroidism that later progressed to Graves' ophthalmopathy. The sample was blood. The chain carries TRBV19 and TRBJ2-7; D may match TRBD1 or TRBD2 (6 bases each). The chain's CDR3 is CASQGGYEQYF. CDR3 DNA: TGTGCCAGTCAAGGGGGGTACGAGCAGTACTTC.